This T cell receptor (beta chain) was identified in a study of cytomegalovirus exposure and HLA in healthy donors. The V gene's germline CDR1 is MNHEY and CDR2 SVGAGI. The CDR3 is 14 residues long. Trimming stripped 6 bases from V and 5 bases from J, with 16 bases between. Assay used: immunoSEQ multiplex PCR; TCRdb lists only in-frame clones, some missing. The sample consists of roughly 100,000 clones, around 87% of them appearing once. To note about this clone: The antigen is not known.

Overall study results and limits: It was reported that the classifier diagnosed cytomegalovirus status with high specificity and sensitivity in both the original and validation cohorts.

This sequence originates from a woman in her late teens or twenties in good health and CMV-seropositive. Sequenced material: PBMCs. V gene TRBV6-5 combines with J gene TRBJ1-1; a weak D match, TRBD1 (5 bases). DNA for the CDR3: TGTGCCAGCAGGGGAGGGACCTATGGGACTGAAGCTTTCTTT. This sequence encodes CASRGGTYGTEAFF.